This entry features one T cell receptor beta chain sequence. Per the germline V gene, CDR1 is MNHEY and CDR2 is SVGAGI. This CDR3 comprises 13 residues. Trimming cost V 2 bases and J 14 bases; bases outside gene matches: 8. This specimen belongs to a study of blood T cell repertoires in COVID-19. Source study methods: Nucleated cell counts were estimated from reference gene primer amplification. Profiling relied on immunoSEQ multiplex PCR, and the TCRdb table lists in-frame clones only, not all of them. V, J and clone size were drawn from that table, and D and trimming were deduced from the DNA. Of about 270,000 clones in the sample, under 95% were seen once.

The chain links TRBV6-5 to TRBJ2-1; 8 nucleotides agree with TRBD2. The receptor was derived from a middle-aged man who had been exposed to COVID-19. Sequenced: PBMCs or T cells enriched from blood (not recorded which). CDR3 sequence (DNA): TGTGCCAGCAGTTACGGGCTAGCGGGTGTAAAGTTCTTC. Translated, it gives CASSYGLAGVKFF.